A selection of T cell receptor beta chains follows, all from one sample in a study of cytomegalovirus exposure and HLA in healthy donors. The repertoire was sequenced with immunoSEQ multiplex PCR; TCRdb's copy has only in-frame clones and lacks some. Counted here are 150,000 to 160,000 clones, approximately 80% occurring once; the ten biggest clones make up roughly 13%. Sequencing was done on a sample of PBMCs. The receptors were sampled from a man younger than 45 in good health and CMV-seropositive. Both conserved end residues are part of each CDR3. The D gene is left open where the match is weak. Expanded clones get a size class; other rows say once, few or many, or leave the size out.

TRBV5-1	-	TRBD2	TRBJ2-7	TGCGCCAGCAGCTTGGCCCCTGGTAGCGGGAGCTCCTACGAGCAGTACTTC	CASSLAPGSGSSYEQYF
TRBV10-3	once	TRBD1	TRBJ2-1	TGTGCCATCAGTCTAGACAGGGACTCCTACAATGAGCAGTTCTTC	CAISLDRDSYNEQFF
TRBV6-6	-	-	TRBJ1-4	TGTGCCAGCAAGGGGGTGAAGGTTGAAAAACTGTTTTTT	CASKGVKVEKLFF
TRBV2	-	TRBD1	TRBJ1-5	TGTGCCAGCAGTTTGACAGGGCTTAGCAATCAGCCCCAGCATTTT	CASSLTGLSNQPQHF
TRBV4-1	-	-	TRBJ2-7	TGCGCCAGCAGCCAAGGGGGCAGGGGCGAGCAGTACTTC	CASSQGGRGEQYF
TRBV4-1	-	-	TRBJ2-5	TGCGCCAGCAGCCAAGTTCAGTTACAAGAGACCCAGTACTTC	CASSQVQLQETQYF
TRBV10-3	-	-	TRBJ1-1	TGTGCCATCAGTGACGGACACGTGAACACTGAAGCTTTCTTT	CAISDGHVNTEAFF
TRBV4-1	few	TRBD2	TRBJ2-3	TGCGCCAGCAGCCCCAAGCCCTTAGCGGGGCGTCAGGCAGATACGCAGTATTTT	CASSPKPLAGRQADTQYF
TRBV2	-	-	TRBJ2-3	TGTGCCAGCAGCCTGGACAGTTTTCAAGGGGCAGATACGCAGTATTTT	CASSLDSFQGADTQYF
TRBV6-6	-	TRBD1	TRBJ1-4	TGTGCCAGCAGCCAGCACCAAGGGGGCCCTAATGAAAAACTGTTTTTT	CASSQHQGGPNEKLFF
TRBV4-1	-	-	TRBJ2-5	TGCGCCAGCAGCCAAGAGAGTTCGGGCCAAGAGACCCAGTACTTC	CASSQESSGQETQYF
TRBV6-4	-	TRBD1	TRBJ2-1	TGTGCCAGCAGTGACTCAAGGACAGGGTGGGTTTTCGAGCAGTTCTTC	CASSDSRTGWVFEQFF
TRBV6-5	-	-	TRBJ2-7	TGTGCCAGCAGTTACCGCGCCAGGAACTACGAGCAGTACTTC	CASSYRARNYEQYF
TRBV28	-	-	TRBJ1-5	TGTGCCAGCAGCACTGGAGGACAGATTAGCAATCAGCCCCAGCATTTT	CASSTGGQISNQPQHF
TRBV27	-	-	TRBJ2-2	TGTGCCAGCAGTCTACTTAACACCGGGGAGCTGTTTTTT	CASSLLNTGELFF
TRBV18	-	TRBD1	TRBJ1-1	TGTGCCAGCTCACCGCGACAGGGAGGTGGGGATAACATGAACACTGAAGCTTTCTTT	CASSPRQGGGDNMNTEAFF
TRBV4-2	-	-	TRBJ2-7	TGTGCCAGCAGCCAGACGGAGGGTTCCGCGGACGAGCAGTACTTC	CASSQTEGSADEQYF
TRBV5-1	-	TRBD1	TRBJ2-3	TGCGCCAGCAGCTTGGCGAAACAGGGGGCTTCGGATACGCAGTATTTT	CASSLAKQGASDTQYF
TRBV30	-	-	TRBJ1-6	TGTGCCTGGAGTCGGGGGCGGCGGGGGTCACCCCTCCACTTT	CAWSRGRRGSPLHF
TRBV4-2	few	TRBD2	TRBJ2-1	TGTGCCAGCAGACATCTCCTAGCGGGGAGATCAAGCTCCTACAATGAGCAGTTCTTC	CASRHLLAGRSSSYNEQFF
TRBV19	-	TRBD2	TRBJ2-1	TGTGCCAGTAGTATCGGGGGGGACTCCTACAATGAGCAGTTCTTC	CASSIGGDSYNEQFF
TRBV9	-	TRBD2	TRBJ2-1	TGTGCCAGCAGCGGAGCCGGGACTAGTCAGGACAATGAGCAGTTCTTC	CASSGAGTSQDNEQFF
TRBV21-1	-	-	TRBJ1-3	TGTGCCAGCAGCACTCGACACCTCTCTGGAAACACCATATATTTT	CASSTRHLSGNTIYF